Sequencing of this T cell receptor beta chain was carried out in a study of cytomegalovirus exposure and HLA in healthy donors. Germline CDR1 reads SGHAT; CDR2 reads FQNNGV. This CDR3 has 14 residues. Trimming stripped 3 bases from V and 7 bases from J, with 13 bases between. Profiled with immunoSEQ multiplex PCR; TCRdb holds only in-frame clones, not every one. In the table there are roughly 60,000 clones, just under 95% of which are singletons. Study-wide points: Investigators reported more than 150 TCR beta chains as tied to cytomegalovirus.

Comment on this clone: No antigen is known for it.

Sequencing was performed on PBMCs. The source is a young man in good health and CMV-seronegative. This chain uses TRBV11-2 with TRBJ2-1, with a possible D match to TRBD1 (6 bases). The CDR3 bases are TGTGCCAGCAGCTTCACTCAAGGGACAAATGAGCAGTTCTTC. It encodes CASSFTQGTNEQFF.